This T cell receptor (beta chain) was sequenced for a study of cytomegalovirus exposure and HLA in healthy donors. These donors, healthy bone marrow donors, were studied. Points from the study as a whole: Presence/absence analyses rested on an assumption that sequencing depth was roughly uniform across donors. Data from an earlier analysis indicated that most TCR beta V segments were productive either about 87% or about 30% of the time.

This CDR3 contains 16 residues. V dropped 5 bases and J dropped 4; count of bases not matched to a gene: 9. Germline assignment: CDR1 SGHNT and CDR2 YYREEE (reference sequence). In the PCR, 60 Vbeta and 13 Jbeta primers were used. The protocol was immunoSEQ multiplex PCR, while the TCRdb copy is restricted to in-frame clones and leaves out a portion. This sample has about 170,000 clones, with roughly 85% found just once. Turning to this clone: Its antigen is as yet unknown.

This TCR came from a young man in good health and CMV-seropositive. J is TRBJ2-3 and V is TRBV5-4; 11 bases fit TRBD2. Material for sequencing was PBMCs. CDR3 protein: CASSPGTSGASDTQYF. CDR3 DNA sequence: TGTGCCAGCAGTCCAGGGACTAGCGGAGCCTCAGATACGCAGTATTTT.